The 10 T cell receptor beta chains below all came from one sample that was sequenced in a study of early stage breast cancer tumors. TCRdb's copy holds only in-frame clones and misses some; the assay was immunoSEQ multiplex PCR. The data contain tens of thousands of clones, more than 65% of them singletons. Sequenced sample: blood. These receptors were collected from a person aged 55 to 75 with breast cancer.

V and J are TRBV5-1 and TRBJ2-7; 7 nucleotides line up with TRBD2. The CDR3 has 16 residues. The V segment lost 0 bases and the J segment 3 bases; nucleotides outside the gene matches: 9. Germline CDR1 is SGHRS and CDR2 is YFSETQ. The CDR3 loop is CASSLGSGGEGYEQYF. DNA of the CDR3: TGCGCCAGCAGCTTGGGATCCGGAGGGGAGGGCTACGAGCAGTACTTC.

This chain uses TRBV6-1 with TRBJ2-1, with 9 nucleotides matching TRBD2. In germline, CDR1 is MNHNS, CDR2 SASEGT. J gave up 7 bases and V 3 bases, and 7 bases lay outside the gene matches. CDR3 size: 15 residues. As DNA, the CDR3 is TGTGCCAGCAGTGAGGAGGGTAGCGGGAGAAATGAGCAGTTCTTC. Its protein is CASSEEGSGRNEQFF.

This chain links TRBV28 with TRBJ1-5; D gene uncertain. The CDR3 length is 11 residues. The V end lost 6 bases, the J end lost 7 bases, and 7 bases lay between the germline ends. Germline V gene lookup returns CDR1 MDHEN and CDR2 SYDVKM. CDR3 region: CASSGEQPQHF. The CDR3 nucleotides read TGTGCCAGCAGCGGGGAGCAGCCCCAGCATTTT.

The gene calls are TRBV9 and TRBJ2-2; D gene ambiguous. CDR1 and CDR2 (germline): SGDLS, YYNGEE. The CDR3 is 14 residues long. V was trimmed by 4 bases and J by 4 bases, leaving 11 bases between them. The CDR3 spells CASSPPGLTGELFF. The CDR3 DNA sequence: TGTGCCAGCAGCCCCCCGGGCCTCACCGGGGAGCTGTTTTTT.

The chain employs TRBV27 and TRBJ1-5; a possible D gene is TRBD1 (6 bases). The CDR3 spans 13 residues. Germline CDR1 and CDR2: MNHEY and SMNVEV (reference sequence). Trimming removed 4 bases from V and 6 bases from J, with 10 bases in between. CDR3 region: CASSWGRAQPQHF. CDR3 bases: TGTGCCAGCAGTTGGGGGCGGGCTCAGCCCCAGCATTTT.

In its sample, this clone was seen a few times. The J gene is TRBJ1-3, the V gene TRBV2; D gene uncertain. The CDR3 is made up of 14 amino acids. The V gene's germline CDR1 is SNHLY and CDR2 FYNNEI. The V end lost 6 bases, the J end lost 0 bases, and 9 bases lay between the germline ends. The CDR3 DNA reads TGTGCCAGCAGAGCCACTGACTCTGGAAACACCATATATTTT. Protein sequence: CASRATDSGNTIYF. Using reference TRBV2 and TRBJ1-3 for the parts outside the CDR3, the full variable domain is EPEVTQTPSHQVTQMGQEVILRCVPISNHLYFYWYRQILGQKVEFLVSFYNNEISEKSEIFDDQFSVERPDGSNFTLKIRSTKLEDSAMYFCASRATDSGNTIYFGEGSWLTVV.

CDR3 amino acids: CASSSALGIAPNEQFF. The CDR3 DNA reads TGTGCCAGCAGCTCTGCTCTAGGAATTGCCCCCAATGAGCAGTTCTTC. The chain carries TRBV11-2 and TRBJ2-1, with D unresolved. V was trimmed by 4 bases and J by 6 bases, leaving 19 bases between them. The CDR3 runs 16 residues. Per germline, CDR1 SGHAT and CDR2 FQNNGV.

This chain links TRBV6-5 with TRBJ1-2; 9 bases line up with TRBD1. The trim removed 7 bases at V and 0 bases at J, leaving 6 bases unmatched. Germline V gene lookup returns CDR1 MNHEY and CDR2 SVGAGI. The CDR3 extends over 15 amino acids. The CDR3 DNA sequence: TGTGCCAGCAAAGTACAGGGGGCCACTAACTATGGCTACACCTTC. Its protein product is CASKVQGATNYGYTF.

CDR3 in amino acids: CASSERGANTEAFF. The CDR3 bases are TGCGCCAGCAGTGAGAGGGGGGCGAACACTGAAGCTTTCTTT. V gene TRBV10-2 combines with J gene TRBJ1-1; tentatively, D is TRBD1 (6 bases). Trimming left V 2 bases short and J 1 base short, with 8 bases between. This CDR3 region has 14 residues. Germline assignment: CDR1 WSHSY and CDR2 SAAADI.

This clone was found a few times. The gene calls are TRBV7-9 and TRBJ1-3; no definite D call. The V gene's germline CDR1 is SEHNR and CDR2 FQNEAQ (reference sequence). CDR3 length: 16 amino acids. V was clipped by 5 bases and J by 4 bases, with 18 bases between them. The CDR3 DNA reads as TGTGCCAGCAGCGTAGGTGTGGCATCGGTAGGAAACACCATATATTTT. This codes for CASSVGVASVGNTIYF. Variable domain in full (rest from reference TRBV7-9 and TRBJ1-3): DTGVSQNPRHKITKRGQNVTFRCDPISEHNRLYWYRQTLGQGPEFLTYFQNEAQLEKSRLLSDRFSAERPKGSFSTLEIQRTEQGDSAMYLCASSVGVASVGNTIYFGEGSWLTVV.